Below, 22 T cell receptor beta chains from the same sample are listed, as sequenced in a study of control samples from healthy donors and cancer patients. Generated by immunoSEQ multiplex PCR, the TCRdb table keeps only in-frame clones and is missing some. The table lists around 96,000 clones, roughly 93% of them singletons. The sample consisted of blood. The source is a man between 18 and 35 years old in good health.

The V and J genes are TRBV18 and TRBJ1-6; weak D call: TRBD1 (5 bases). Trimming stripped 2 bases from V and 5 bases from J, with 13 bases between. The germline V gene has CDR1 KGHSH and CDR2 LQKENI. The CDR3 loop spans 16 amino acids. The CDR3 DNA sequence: TGTGCCAGCTCACCAACCCCGACAGTTAATAATTCACCCCTCCACTTT. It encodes CASSPTPTVNNSPLHF.

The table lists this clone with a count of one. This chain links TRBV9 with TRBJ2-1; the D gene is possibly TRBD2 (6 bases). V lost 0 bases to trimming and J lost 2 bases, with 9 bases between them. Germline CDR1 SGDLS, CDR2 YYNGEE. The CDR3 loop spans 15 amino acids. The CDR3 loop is CASSVAGDPYNEQFF. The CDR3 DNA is TGTGCCAGCAGCGTAGCGGGGGATCCCTACAATGAGCAGTTCTTC. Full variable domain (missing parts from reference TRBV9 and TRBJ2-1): DSGVTQTPKHLITATGQRVTLRCSPRSGDLSVYWYQQSLDQGLQFLIQYYNGEERAKGNILERFSAQQFPDLHSELNLSSLELGDSALYFCASSVAGDPYNEQFFGPGTRLTVL.

The CDR3, as DNA: TGTGCCAGCAGTCCGACTAATTCAGGGTCCCAGCATTTT. This gives the protein CASSPTNSGSQHF. This chain joins TRBV6-4 and TRBJ1-5; TRBD1 is a possible D gene (5 bases). The CDR3 runs to 13 residues. Trimming shortened V by 5 bases and J by 11 bases, and 16 bases separated the two germline ends. Germline CDR1 is MRHNA and CDR2 is SNTAGT.

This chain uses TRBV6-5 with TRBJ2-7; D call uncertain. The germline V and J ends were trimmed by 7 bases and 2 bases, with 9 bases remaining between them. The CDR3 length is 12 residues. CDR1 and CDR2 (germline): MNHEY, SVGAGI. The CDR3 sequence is CASNSSPYEQYF. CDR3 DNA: TGTGCCAGCAACTCAAGCCCCTACGAGCAGTACTTC.

The CDR3 DNA follows: TGTGCCAGCAGCGTAGGGGGACAGGGGGCTTACGAGCAGTACTTC. Encoded protein: CASSVGGQGAYEQYF. The chain uses TRBV9 and TRBJ2-7; 12 positions agree with TRBD1. The CDR3 is made up of 15 amino acids. J lost 4 bases, V lost 0 bases, and 2 bases had no gene match. The germline V gene has CDR1 SGDLS and CDR2 YYNGEE.

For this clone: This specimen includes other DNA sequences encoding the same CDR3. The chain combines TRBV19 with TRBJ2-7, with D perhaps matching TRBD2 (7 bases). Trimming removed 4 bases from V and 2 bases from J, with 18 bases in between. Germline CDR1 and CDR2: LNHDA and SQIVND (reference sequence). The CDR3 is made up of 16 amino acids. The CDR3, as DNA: TGTGCCAGTAGTACCCCGGGGGGCTGGAAGGCCTACGAGCAGTACTTC. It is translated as CASSTPGGWKAYEQYF.

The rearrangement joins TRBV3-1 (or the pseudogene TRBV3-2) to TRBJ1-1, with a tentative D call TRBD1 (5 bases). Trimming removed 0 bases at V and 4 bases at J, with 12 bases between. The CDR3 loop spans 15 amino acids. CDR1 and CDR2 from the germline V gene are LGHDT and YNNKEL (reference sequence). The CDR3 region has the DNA TGTGCCAGCAGCCAAGATAAGGGGTTTTTCACTGAAGCTTTCTTT. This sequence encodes CASSQDKGFFTEAFF.

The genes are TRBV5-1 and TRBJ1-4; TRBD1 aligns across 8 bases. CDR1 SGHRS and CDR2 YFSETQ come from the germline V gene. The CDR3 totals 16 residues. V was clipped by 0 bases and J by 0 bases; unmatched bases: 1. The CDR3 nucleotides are TGCGCCAGCAGCTTGGGGGACAGGCCAACTAATGAAAAACTGTTTTTT. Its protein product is CASSLGDRPTNEKLFF.

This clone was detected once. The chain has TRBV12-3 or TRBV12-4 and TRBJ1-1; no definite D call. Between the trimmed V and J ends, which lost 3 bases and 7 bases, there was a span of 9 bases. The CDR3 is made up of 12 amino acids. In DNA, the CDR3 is TGTGCCAGCAGTTTCTCCCGCTATGAAGCTTTCTTT. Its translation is CASSFSRYEAFF.

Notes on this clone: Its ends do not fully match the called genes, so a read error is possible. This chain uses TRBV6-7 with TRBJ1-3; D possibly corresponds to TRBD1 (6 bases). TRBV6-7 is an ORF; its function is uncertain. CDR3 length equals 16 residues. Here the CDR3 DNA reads TGTGCCGGCAGTTACTCGAATAGTGGCAGGGGACACACCATATATTTT. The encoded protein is CAGSYSNSGRGHTIYF.

CDR3 protein: CASSPAGGTDTQYF. Here the CDR3 DNA reads TGTGCCAGCAGCCCCGCGGGGGGCACAGATACGCAGTATTTT. This rearrangement joins TRBV7-8 to TRBJ2-3; the match to TRBD2 covers 7 bases. The V and J ends lost 5 bases and 1 base, in that order; junction bases with no gene match: 3. Germline assignment: CDR1 SGHVS and CDR2 FQNEAQ. The CDR3 covers 14 residues.

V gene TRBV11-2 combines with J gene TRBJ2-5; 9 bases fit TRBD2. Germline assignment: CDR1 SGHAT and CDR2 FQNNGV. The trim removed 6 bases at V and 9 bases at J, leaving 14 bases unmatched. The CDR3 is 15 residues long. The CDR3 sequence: CASRIIGAGGRAQYF. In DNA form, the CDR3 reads TGTGCCAGCAGGATTATTGGAGCGGGGGGTCGGGCCCAGTACTTC.

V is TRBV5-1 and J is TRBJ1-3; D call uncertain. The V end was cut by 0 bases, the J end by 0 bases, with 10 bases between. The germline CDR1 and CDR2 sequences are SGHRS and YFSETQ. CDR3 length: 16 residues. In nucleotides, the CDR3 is TGCGCCAGCAGCTTGGAAGGCGGTTTCTCTGGAAACACCATATATTTT. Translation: CASSLEGGFSGNTIYF.

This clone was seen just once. Written as DNA, the CDR3 is TGCGCCAGCAGCTCTCTACAGGGACAAAATGGAAACACCATATATTTT. Its translation: CASSSLQGQNGNTIYF. The chain uses TRBV5-1 and TRBJ1-3, with D possibly being TRBD1 (6 bases). This CDR3 comprises 16 residues. Between the trimmed V and J ends, which lost 3 bases and 3 bases, there was a span of 16 bases. Looked up from germline, CDR1 is SGHRS and CDR2 is YFSETQ.

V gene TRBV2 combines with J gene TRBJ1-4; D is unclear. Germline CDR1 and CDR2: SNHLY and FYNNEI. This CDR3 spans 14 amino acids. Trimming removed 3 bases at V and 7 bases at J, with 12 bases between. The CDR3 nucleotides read TGTGCCAGCAGTGACCGGGGATTAGGTGAAAAACTGTTTTTT. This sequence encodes CASSDRGLGEKLFF.

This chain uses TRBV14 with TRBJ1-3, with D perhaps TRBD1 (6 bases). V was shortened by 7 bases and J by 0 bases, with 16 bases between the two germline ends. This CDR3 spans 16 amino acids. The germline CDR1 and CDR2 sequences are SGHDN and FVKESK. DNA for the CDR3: TGTGCCAGCACCGGAACAGGGAGGTTCTCTGGAAACACCATATATTTT. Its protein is CASTGTGRFSGNTIYF.

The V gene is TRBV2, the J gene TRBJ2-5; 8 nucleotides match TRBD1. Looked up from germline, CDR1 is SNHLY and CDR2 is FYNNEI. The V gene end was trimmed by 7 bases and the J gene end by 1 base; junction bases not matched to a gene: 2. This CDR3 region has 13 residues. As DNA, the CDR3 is TGTGCCAGCACAGGGGGCCGCCAAGAGACCCAGTACTTC. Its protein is CASTGGRQETQYF.

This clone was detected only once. CDR3 region: CAWSVLAYEQYF. As DNA, the CDR3 is TGTGCCTGGAGTGTACTTGCCTACGAGCAGTACTTC. The V call is TRBV30, the J call TRBJ2-7; D is unclear. This CDR3 has 12 residues. Germline loops: CDR1 GTSNPN, CDR2 SVGIG (reference sequence). V lost 0 bases and J 2 bases, leaving 5 bases between the germline ends.

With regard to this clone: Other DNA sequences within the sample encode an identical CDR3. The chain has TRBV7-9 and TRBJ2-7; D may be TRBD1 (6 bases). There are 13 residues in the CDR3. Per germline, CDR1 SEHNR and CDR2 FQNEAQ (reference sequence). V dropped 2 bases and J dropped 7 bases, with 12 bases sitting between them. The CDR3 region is CASSLSQGWEQYF. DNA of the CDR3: TGTGCCAGCAGCTTATCACAGGGTTGGGAGCAGTACTTC.

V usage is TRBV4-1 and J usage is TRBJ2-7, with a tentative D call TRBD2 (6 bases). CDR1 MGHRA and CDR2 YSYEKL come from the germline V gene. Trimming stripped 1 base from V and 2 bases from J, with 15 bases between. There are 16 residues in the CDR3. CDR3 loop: CASSQAAGFLTYEQYF. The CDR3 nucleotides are TGCGCCAGCAGCCAAGCGGCGGGGTTCCTTACCTACGAGCAGTACTTC.

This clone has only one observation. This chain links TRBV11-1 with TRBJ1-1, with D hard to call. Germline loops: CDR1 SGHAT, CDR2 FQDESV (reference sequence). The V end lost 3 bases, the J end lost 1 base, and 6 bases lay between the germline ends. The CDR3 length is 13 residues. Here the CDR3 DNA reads TGTGCCAGCAGCTTGGTCAGGAACACTGAAGCTTTCTTT. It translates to CASSLVRNTEAFF.

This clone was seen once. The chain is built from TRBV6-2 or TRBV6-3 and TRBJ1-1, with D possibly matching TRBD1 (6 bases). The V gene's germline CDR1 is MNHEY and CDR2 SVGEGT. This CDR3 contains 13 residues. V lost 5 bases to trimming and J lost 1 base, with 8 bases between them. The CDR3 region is CASSGQKNTEAFF. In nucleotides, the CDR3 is TGTGCCAGCAGTGGACAGAAGAACACTGAAGCTTTCTTT.